This is a list of T cell receptor beta chains from one sample in a study of blood T cell repertoires in COVID-19. Libraries were prepared by immunoSEQ multiplex PCR; TCRdb keeps only in-frame clonotypes and omits some of them. The data contain around 160,000 clones, more than 75% of them singletons. The sequenced material came from PBMCs or T cells enriched from blood (not recorded which). The origin of the receptors is a woman in her 30s with acute COVID-19. Both conserved end residues are trimmed from each CDR3.

CDR3: SGRQGQETQY
V: TRBV29-1

CDR3: ASSLAGNKNIQY
V: TRBV7-8

CDR3: ASSAPTGAGNTIY
V: TRBV28

CDR3: ASSSGQGGDTQY
V: TRBV7-3

CDR3: ASSLRENYNEQF
V: TRBV5-6

CDR3: ASSQAGVETETQY
V: TRBV3-1/TRBV3-2

CDR3: ASSLEGVSSYEQY
V: TRBV5-4

CDR3: ASSFSGTGRGEQY
V: TRBV19

CDR3: ASSQDRTYTEAF
V: TRBV4-2

CDR3: ATSVSGGENEQF
V: TRBV24-1

CDR3: ASSLVVAGNEQY
V: TRBV7-2

CDR3: ASSSPPGGGRTYNEQF
V: TRBV7-2

CDR3: ASSDSPPERESHNEQF
V: TRBV25-1

CDR3: ASSLTSGRPNEQF
V: TRBV7-2

CDR3: ASSLTPSGRMAGELF
V: TRBV5-1

CDR3: SASNYHSYNEQF
V: TRBV20-1

CDR3: ASSSMGTRIDEQF
V: TRBV5-1

CDR3: ASSQVGGKYGYT
V: TRBV3-1/TRBV3-2

CDR3: ASSLTAANTGELF
V: TRBV5-1

CDR3: ASSSQGLEQY
V: TRBV27

CDR3: ASSSHQGERYGYT
V: TRBV27

CDR3: ASNHRGQETQY
V: TRBV11-2